This paragraph covers one T cell receptor (beta chain) sequence. The source of the sample is a study of blood T cell repertoires in COVID-19. Original methodology: Estimated nucleated cell counts came from reference gene primer amplification. Profiling relied on immunoSEQ multiplex PCR, and the TCRdb table lists in-frame clones only, not all of them. V, J and clone size are those of that table, while D and trimming were read from the DNA. The sample carries under 65,000 clones, around 90% recorded once. What was sequenced was peripheral blood. The sequence derives from a man aged 50-60 years with acute or convalescent COVID-19.

Here the CDR3 reads CASSLNYVDRGNTGELFF. The CDR3 nucleotides are TGTGCCAGCAGCCTAAATTACGTGGACAGGGGAAACACCGGGGAGCTGTTTTTT. The chain uses TRBV7-8 and TRBJ2-2, with 9 bases aligning to TRBD1. The J segment lost 2 bases and the V segment lost 5 bases, leaving 12 bases of the junction unmatched. Germline V gene sequence: CDR1 SGHVS, CDR2 FQNEAQ. The CDR3 totals 18 residues.